Listed below are T cell receptor beta chains from one sample, sequenced in a study of monozygotic twins with inflammatory bowel disease. TCRdb reprocessed the 5' RACE reads and keeps a single row for each CDR3 protein, giving no DNA. This sample's table has about 450,000 distinct CDR3 sequences. The sequenced material came from blood. All receptors come from a human donor with ulcerative colitis or Crohn's disease, or a healthy co-twin of an affected twin (not recorded which). The CDR3 runs from the conserved cysteine through the conserved F or W.

>TRBJ1-6|TRBV6-6
CASSLDRGSSPLHF
>TRBJ2-7|TRBV7-2
CASSSPWGTGTYEQYF
>TRBJ2-1|TRBV12-3/TRBV12-4
CASSPTSFLAGRCIF
>TRBJ2-1|TRBV7-9
CASSPLGWHEQFF
>TRBJ1-1|TRBV30
CAWSRDSNTEAFF
>TRBJ1-5|TRBV12-3/TRBV12-4
CASSPDRVGAQPQHF
>TRBJ1-2|TRBV10-3
CAIAGQGALNYGYTF
>TRBJ1-4|TRBV9
CASSPGHTTNEKLFF
>TRBJ1-1|TRBV2
CASGGGAEAFF
>TRBJ2-2|TRBV5-1
CASSLAKVLANTGELFF
>TRBJ2-2|TRBV20-1
CSARALQDTGELFF
>TRBJ1-4|TRBV7-8
CASSFDGVREKLFF
>TRBJ1-3|TRBV5-1
CASSFGQEMGNTIYF
>TRBJ1-2|TRBV7-8
CASSSATGGDYGYTF
>TRBJ1-6|TRBV7-3
CASSLQGSYNSPLHF
>TRBJ2-7|TRBV7-9
CASSETTSGNEQYF
>TRBJ1-5|TRBV7-8
CASSLAEGGWEPQHF
>TRBJ1-2|TRBV7-8
CASSLAWTGDYGYTF
>TRBJ2-2|TRBV7-2
CASSLSVQGAGELFF
>TRBJ1-5|TRBV18
CASSPNGGFSNQPQHF
>TRBJ1-1|TRBV2
CASSYVGTNTEAFF
>TRBJ2-7|TRBV20-1
CSASLGPYEQYF
>TRBJ1-5|TRBV7-2
CASSLEPFFSNQPQHF
>TRBJ2-1|TRBV9
CASSAEGTVSYNEQFF
>TRBJ1-2|TRBV7-9
CASSPGVNYGYTF
>TRBJ1-1|TRBV7-2
CASSSGVTPNTEAFF
>TRBJ2-6|TRBV3-1
CASSRAISGANVLTF
>TRBJ2-5|TRBV5-1
CASSARGTGGKETQYF
>TRBJ2-1|TRBV12-3/TRBV12-4
CASSFHQGRDEQFF
>TRBJ2-7|TRBV7-8
CASSARLSLREQYF
>TRBJ2-2|TRBV18
CASSPPKLNTGELFF
>TRBJ2-7|TRBV12-3/TRBV12-4
CASSFNRGEQYF
>TRBJ1-5|TRBV19
CASSKVDGGNQPQHF
>TRBJ1-1|TRBV15
CATSRDRRGGMSEAFF
>TRBJ1-1|TRBV30
CAWSRSEHTEAFF
>TRBJ2-1|TRBV5-1
CASSFDPAGRAYNEQFF
>TRBJ2-7|TRBV29-1
CSVEGTGTYEQYF
>TRBJ1-6|TRBV12-3/TRBV12-4
CASSLRQGGSPLHF
>TRBJ1-4|TRBV6-1
CASSRAEGVEKLFF